This T cell receptor (beta chain) is drawn from a study of blood T cell repertoires in COVID-19. Study summary: Whether acute or convalescent, the COVID-19 samples came from the United States, Italy and Spain. PBMCs, B-cell-depleted T cells, or T cells were the source of the cDNA or gDNA that made up the material.

Authors' processing steps: Cell counts per sample came from amplifying reference gene primers. Method: immunoSEQ multiplex PCR; TCRdb's copy keeps in-frame clones and lacks some. D and trimming come from the DNA, and the V and J calls and clone size come from that table. The sample lists about 180,000 clones; 70% to 90% were seen once. The sample was peripheral blood. The source is a human donor with active or convalescent COVID-19. The donor label of this sample is uncertain.

Written as DNA, the CDR3 is TGTGCCAGCATGCCCGGGACACTACACAATGAGCAGTTCTTC. As protein: CASMPGTLHNEQFF. V and J are TRBV7-9 and TRBJ2-1, with D perhaps matching TRBD1 (6 bases). The V end lost 7 bases, the J end lost 5 bases, and 15 bases lay between the germline ends. This CDR3 has 14 residues. CDR1 and CDR2 (germline): SEHNR, FQNEAQ (reference sequence).